This T cell receptor (beta chain) was sequenced for a study of blood T cells in healthy people across ages. On this clonotype itself: The antigen is not known.

A second PCR of 7 to 11 cycles used a sample-barcoded 5' primer and a J-beta primer mix. Each sample provided no less than 3 million CDR3-containing paired-end reads. MiXCR, run by TCRdb on the 5' RACE reads, gives a single entry per CDR3 protein. The sample lists about a million distinct CDR3 sequences; 48% were seen once. Looked up from germline, CDR1 is MGHRA and CDR2 is YSYEKL. The CDR3 runs 16 residues. Deletions cut 0 bases from V and 0 bases from J, with 8 bases between. The study's findings and limits: Researchers report that TCR beta diversity correlated strongly with naive T cell percentage. Without sorted subsets, naive and antigen-experienced compartments could not be conclusively compared. Observed TCR beta diversity per million T cells went down as age went up. This fall followed a roughly linear course with age.

The sample consisted of blood. This sequence joins TRBV4-1 and TRBJ2-2; no clear D gene. This sequence was found in a man under 40 in good health. The DNA of the CDR3 is TGCGCCAGCAGCCAAGATCTGTGGGCGAACACCGGGGAGCTGTTTTTT. It yields the protein CASSQDLWANTGELFF.